Following are 12 T cell receptor beta chains from one sample sequenced in a study of T cell clonotyping in hematopoietic cell transplantation (dated by TCRdb to the early 2020s). What the time point label conveys for this sample: recipient sample taken at acute GVHD onset. Libraries were made using the immunoSEQ multiplex PCR assay. TCRdb took this table from immuneACCESS and kept in-frame rearrangements with V and J called. Such tables lack part of the clones; where checked against another copy, unresolved V genes explain under half of the gap, and the rest is unexplained. Within this sample are about 1,900 clones, with about 90% of them counted one time only. Approximately 8% of the sample is in the top ten clones. This sample comprised PBMCs, obtained at the time of graft-versus-host disease after allogeneic stem cell transplant. The source of these receptors is a young adult male patient who had an allogeneic stem cell transplant from a related donor, so the T cells may come from the graft donor. Some clones in this sample may be carry-over from other donors' samples.

This sequence joins TRBV7-2 and TRBJ1-2; D gene ambiguous. V lost 2 bases and J lost 3, with 7 bases in between. From germline, CDR1 is SGHTA and CDR2 FQGNSA. The CDR3 loop spans 13 amino acids. The CDR3 region is CASSLKPDYGYTF. The DNA for the CDR3 is TGTGCCAGCAGCTTAAAGCCAGACTATGGCTACACCTTC.

CDR3 bases: TGTGCCAGCAGCTTCCTCGGGCAGGTCACCTACAATGAGCAGTTCTTC. Translating gives CASSFLGQVTYNEQFF. This sequence joins TRBV11-1 and TRBJ2-1; D uncertain. The CDR3 sequence is 16 residues long. V gave up 3 bases and J gave up 2 bases, with 14 bases separating them. CDR1 is SGHAT, CDR2 FQDESV, per germline (reference sequence).

The genes are TRBV19 and TRBJ2-7; D call uncertain. The CDR3 loop spans 13 amino acids. V was trimmed by 1 base and J by 0 bases, leaving 4 bases between them. In germline, CDR1 is LNHDA, CDR2 SQIVND (reference sequence). For the CDR3, the DNA is TGTGCCAGTAGTATAGGGAGCTCCTACGAGCAGTACTTC. It codes for CASSIGSSYEQYF.

The rearrangement links TRBV29-1 to TRBJ2-1; D gene unclear. The V and J ends lost 5 bases and 9 bases respectively, with 5 bases between them. The CDR3 extends over 9 amino acids. The germline V gene has CDR1 SQVTM and CDR2 ANQGSEA. The CDR3 protein is CSVPGEQFF. CDR3 sequence (DNA): TGCAGCGTTCCCGGTGAGCAGTTCTTC.

This chain uses TRBV4-3 with TRBJ2-1, with 10 bases aligning to TRBD1. This CDR3 region has 16 residues. Germline V CDR1 and CDR2: LGHNA, YSLEER. The V segment lost 0 bases and the J segment 6 bases; nucleotides outside the gene matches: 5. The CDR3 DNA is TGCGCCAGCAGCCAAGATCCCGGACAGGGGGGCAATGAGCAGTTCTTC. Amino acid sequence: CASSQDPGQGGNEQFF.

The chain uses TRBV4-3 and TRBJ2-4; no reliable D call. This CDR3 contains 17 residues. Germline V gene data show CDR1 as LGHNA and CDR2 as YSLEER. Trimming left V 1 base short and J 2 bases short, with 15 bases between. Written as DNA, the CDR3 is TGCGCCAGCAGCCAAGTCTACCTAGTGCATCCCAAAAACATTCAGTACTTC. This gives the protein CASSQVYLVHPKNIQYF.

This chain joins TRBV19 and TRBJ2-2, with 8 bases matching TRBD1. V shed 5 bases, J shed 4 bases, and the junction held 3 bases outside the gene matches. The CDR3 spans 14 residues. Germline V CDR1 and CDR2: LNHDA, SQIVND (reference sequence). The CDR3 is CASSRQGTTGELFF. The CDR3 region has the DNA TGTGCCAGTAGTCGACAGGGGACCACCGGGGAGCTGTTTTTT.

The V gene is TRBV6-5, the J gene TRBJ2-1; 10 bases align to TRBD2. CDR3 length: 15 residues. J was trimmed by 4 bases and V by 6 bases; bases with no gene match: 6. Germline loops: CDR1 MNHEY, CDR2 SVGAGI. CDR3 loop: CASSRTSGTYNEQFF. As DNA, the CDR3 is TGTGCCAGCAGCCGTACTAGCGGGACGTACAATGAGCAGTTCTTC.

V usage is TRBV5-8 and J usage is TRBJ2-4; possibly TRBD1 or TRBD2 for D (6 bases each). Deletions cut 4 bases from V and 0 bases from J, with 8 bases between. The CDR3 spans 14 residues. In germline, CDR1 is SGHTS, CDR2 YDEGEE. The CDR3 protein is CASSGGLAKNIQYF. CDR3 bases: TGTGCCAGCAGCGGGGGGCTAGCCAAAAACATTCAGTACTTC.

This clone was recorded only once. The rearrangement uses TRBV7-2 and TRBJ2-2, with 9 bases lining up with TRBD2. The CDR3 has 16 residues. Germline V gene lookup returns CDR1 SGHTA and CDR2 FQGNSA. Trimming cost V 0 bases and J 2 bases; bases outside gene matches: 1. CDR3 region: CASSLASGGNTGELFF. Here the CDR3 DNA reads TGTGCCAGCAGCTTAGCTAGCGGGGGAAACACCGGGGAGCTGTTTTTT.

This rearrangement joins TRBV5-1 to TRBJ1-2; D possibly corresponds to TRBD1 (6 bases). This CDR3 has 14 residues. Germline CDR1 SGHRS, CDR2 YFSETQ. With 4 bases removed from V and 4 bases from J, the gap between germline ends came to 14 bases. The CDR3, as DNA: TGCGCCAGCAGCCGGGGGGGGCAAGGCTATGGCTACACCTTC. This sequence encodes CASSRGGQGYGYTF. The full variable domain, in which reference TRBV5-1 and TRBJ1-2 provide the parts outside the CDR3, is KAGVTQTPRYLIKTRGQQVTLSCSPISGHRSVSWYQQTPGQGLQFLFEYFSETQRNKGNFPGRFSGRQFSNSRSEMNVSTLELGDSALYLCASSRGGQGYGYTFGSGTRLTVV.

V gene TRBV4-3 combines with J gene TRBJ1-4, with 7 bases that match TRBD1. Germline CDR1 LGHNA, CDR2 YSLEER. Trimming removed 4 bases from V and 3 bases from J; junction bases left unmatched: 11. This CDR3 has 17 residues. The CDR3 bases are TGCGCCAGCAGCCCTTTCGAAGGGGGCGCGTCTAATGAAAAACTGTTTTTT. It translates to CASSPFEGGASNEKLFF.